This TCR beta chain is drawn from a study of T cells expressing NK-cell markers (dated by TCRdb to 2018 to 2021). About the full investigation: Fewer than ten donors provided sorted CD3+CD56+NKG2C+, CD3+CD56+NKG2C- and CD3+CD56-NKG2C+ T-cell subsets, whose TCR beta-chain repertoires were profiled. Among the eight sequenced donors, only one was HCMV-seronegative, while the other seven were HCMV-seropositive. Libraries were sequenced as 2 x 150 bp reads on Illumina HiSeq 2000/2500, MiSeq or NextSeq. Randomly selected healthy volunteers, three men and five women, were used as the eight sequenced donors. Here is what the overall study found, with its caveats: Those dominant clonotypes were again the most abundant among CD3+CD56-NKG2C+ cells in four donors, at about 28.3-65%. Whether the expanded NKG2C-expressing T cell clones were specific for HCMV antigens remained unclear. For six donors, the dominant CD3+CD56+NKG2C+ clonotypes were among the top 10 CD8+ clonotypes and accounted for about 1.0-7.0% of CD8+ T cells.

In regard to this clonotype: Its antigen is currently not known.

CDR1 and CDR2 (MGHRA, YSYEKL) derive from the germline V gene. Reading from cysteine to phenylalanine, the CDR3 counts 15 amino acids. No DNA accompanies this entry. A commercial ELISA kit detecting HCMV-specific IgG in serum was used to determine HCMV serostatus. Peripheral blood mononuclear cells were isolated from blood by Ficoll density gradient centrifugation. Sequencing was performed on an Illumina HiSeq 2000. TCR beta cDNA libraries were made by 5'RACE template switching that added a universal primer site and unique molecular identifiers. cDNA synthesis was primed from the TCR beta constant segment, followed by two successive PCR amplification steps. Processing in the source paper ran as follows. Reads were demultiplexed and grouped by UMI with MIGEC, and clonotypes were assembled and quantified with MiTCR. To exclude erroneous sequences, any TCR cDNA sequence not supported by at least two reads was discarded. Downstream repertoire analysis used the tcR package, and clonotypes were matched across fractions by CDR3 nucleotide sequence plus V segment. VDJmatch was used to annotate antigen specificity against VDJdb, with one amino acid substitution allowed in CDR3. One entry per CDR3 protein sequence results from the TCRdb reprocessing of the reads, with DNA left out. Clone size and V and J calls follow TCRdb, not the original study. This sample's records show a few hundred thousand distinct CDR3 sequences. Clones ranked in the top ten supply 0.3% to 0.45% of the sample.

The sequencing sample was made of blood T cells: a sorted CD56 or NKG2C T cell subset, CD4+ or CD8+ T cells, or bulk PBMC T cells (not recorded which). The chain joins TRBV4-1 to TRBJ2-5; checking the TCRdb D call of TRBD1 is not possible without DNA. The origin of this receptor is a man younger than 35 in good health. Donor details come from another sample of the same person, matched by shared clones. CDR3 protein: CASSQDGTGRETQYF.